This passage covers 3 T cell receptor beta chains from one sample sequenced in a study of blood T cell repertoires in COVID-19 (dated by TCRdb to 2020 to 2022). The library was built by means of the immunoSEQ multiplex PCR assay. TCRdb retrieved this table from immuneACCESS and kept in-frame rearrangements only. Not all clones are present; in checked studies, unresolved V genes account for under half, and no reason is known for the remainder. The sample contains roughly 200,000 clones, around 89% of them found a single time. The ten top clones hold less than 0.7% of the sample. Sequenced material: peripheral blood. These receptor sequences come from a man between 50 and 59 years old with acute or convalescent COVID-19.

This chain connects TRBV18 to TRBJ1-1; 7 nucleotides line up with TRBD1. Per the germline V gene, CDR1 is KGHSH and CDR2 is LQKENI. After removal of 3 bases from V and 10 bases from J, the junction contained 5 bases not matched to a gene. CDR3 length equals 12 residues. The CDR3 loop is CASSPGDRGAFF. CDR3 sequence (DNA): TGTGCCAGCTCACCGGGGGACAGAGGAGCTTTCTTT.

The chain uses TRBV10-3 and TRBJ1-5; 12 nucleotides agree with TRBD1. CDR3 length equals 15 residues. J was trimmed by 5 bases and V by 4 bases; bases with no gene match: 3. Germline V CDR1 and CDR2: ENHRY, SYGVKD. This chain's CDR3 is CAISGGTGGDQPQHF. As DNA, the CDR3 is TGTGCCATCAGTGGTGGGACAGGGGGCGATCAGCCCCAGCATTTT.

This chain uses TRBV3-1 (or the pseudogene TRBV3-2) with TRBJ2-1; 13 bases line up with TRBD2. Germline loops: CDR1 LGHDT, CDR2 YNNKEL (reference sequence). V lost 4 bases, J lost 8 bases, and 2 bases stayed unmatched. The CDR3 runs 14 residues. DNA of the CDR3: TGTGCCAGCAGCCCACTAGCGGGGGGGCATGAGCAGTTCTTC. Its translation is CASSPLAGGHEQFF.